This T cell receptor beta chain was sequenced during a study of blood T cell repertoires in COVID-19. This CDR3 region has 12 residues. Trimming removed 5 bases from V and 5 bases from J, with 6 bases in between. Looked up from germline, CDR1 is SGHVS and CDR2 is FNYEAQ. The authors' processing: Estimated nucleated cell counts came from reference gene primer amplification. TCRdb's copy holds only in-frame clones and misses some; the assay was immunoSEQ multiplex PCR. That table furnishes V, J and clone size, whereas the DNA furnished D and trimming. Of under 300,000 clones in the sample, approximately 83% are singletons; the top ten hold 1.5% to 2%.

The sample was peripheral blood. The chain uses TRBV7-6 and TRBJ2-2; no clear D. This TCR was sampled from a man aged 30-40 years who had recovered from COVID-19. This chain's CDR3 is CASSRRTGELFF. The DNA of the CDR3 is TGTGCCAGCAGCCGCCGGACCGGGGAGCTGTTTTTT.